The sequence of this T cell receptor beta chain was determined in a study of blood T cell repertoires in COVID-19. On the study more broadly: Spain, Italy and the United States supplied samples that represented acute and convalescent COVID-19.

Original data processing: Counts of nucleated cells, estimated from reference gene primer amplification, were obtained. Libraries were prepared by immunoSEQ multiplex PCR; TCRdb keeps only in-frame clonotypes and omits some of them. V and J calls and clone size are those listed in that table; D and trimming were worked out from the DNA. The data hold 95,000 to 150,000 clones, with 85% to 90% observed a single time. The CDR3 extends over 15 amino acids. V dropped 5 bases and J dropped 5; count of bases not matched to a gene: 6. Germline lookup yields CDR1 LNHDA and CDR2 SQIVND (reference sequence). This clonotype was obtained from a woman in her seventies with acute or convalescent COVID-19. Sequencing was performed on peripheral blood. The V call is TRBV19, the J call TRBJ1-4, with 9 bases lining up with TRBD1. Here the CDR3 DNA reads TGTGCCAGTAGTTTGAGACAGGGGGTGAATGAAAAACTGTTTTTT. Translated: CASSLRQGVNEKLFF. Looking up the rest from reference TRBV19 and TRBJ1-4 gives the full variable domain: DGGITQSPKYLFRKEGQNVTLSCEQNLNHDAMYWYRQDPGQGLRLIYYSQIVNDFQKGDIAEGYSVSREKKESFPLTVTSAQKNPTAFYLCASSLRQGVNEKLFFGSGTQLSVL.